Listed here are 21 T cell receptor beta chains from one sample, sequenced in a study of identical twins. TCRdb re-called the 5' RACE reads with MiXCR, one entry per CDR3 protein. The table lists over 500,000 distinct CDR3 sequences, about 20% of them singletons. This sample also appeared in a second study, on T cells expressing NK-cell markers.

Material for sequencing was CD4+ T cells sorted from blood. These TCRs come from a woman between 18 and 30 years old in good health.

The chain recombines TRBV30 with TRBJ2-2, with D possibly being TRBD2 (5 bases). The V end was cut by 8 bases, the J end by 3 bases, with 16 bases between. Germline CDR1 is GTSNPN and CDR2 is SVGIG (reference sequence). CDR3 length: 14 residues. CDR3 DNA: TGTGCCCAAAAAGGGCGGGTCTACACCGGGGAGCTGTTTTTT. Encoded protein: CAQKGRVYTGELFF.

The chain is built from TRBV20-1 and TRBJ1-1, with D hard to call. The CDR3 is 11 amino acids. Between the trimmed V and J ends, which lost 5 bases and 5 bases, there was a span of 9 bases. From germline, CDR1 is DFQATT and CDR2 SNEGSKA (reference sequence). The CDR3 reads CSASFGTEAFF. The DNA of the CDR3 is TGCAGTGCTTCTTTTGGGACTGAAGCTTTCTTT.

The chain uses TRBV20-1 and TRBJ2-1; 10 nucleotides line up with TRBD2. The CDR3 sequence is 17 residues long. J was trimmed by 3 bases and V by 0 bases; bases with no gene match: 8. Germline V gives CDR1 DFQATT, CDR2 SNEGSKA (reference sequence). The CDR3 loop is CSARDPASGRIYNEQFF. CDR3 DNA sequence: TGCAGTGCTAGAGATCCGGCTAGCGGGAGAATCTACAATGAGCAGTTCTTC.

This clonotype has only a few counts. This rearrangement joins TRBV12-3 or TRBV12-4 to TRBJ2-2; D is ambiguous. The V end lost 6 bases, the J end lost 2 bases, and 4 bases lay between the germline ends. The CDR3 loop spans 12 amino acids. The DNA for the CDR3 is TGTGCCAGCAGGATAAACACCGGGGAGCTGTTTTTT. This encodes CASRINTGELFF.

In its sample, this clonotype was seen a few times. The chain employs TRBV3-1 and TRBJ2-1; 7 nucleotides align to TRBD2. CDR1 and CDR2 (germline): LGHDT, YNNKEL (reference sequence). V lost 4 bases and J lost 4; bases outside the gene matches: 10. CDR3 length: 16 residues. CDR3 in DNA: TGTGCCAGCAGCCTGATTGGCGGGGGTGGTTACAATGAGCAGTTCTTC. Its protein product is CASSLIGGGGYNEQFF.

This clonotype occurred many times. The CDR3 DNA follows: TGCGCCAGCAGCTTCCAGACGAACACTGAAGCTTTCTTT. This translates into CASSFQTNTEAFF. The chain uses TRBV5-1 and TRBJ1-1; D is undetermined. Germline-derived CDR1 and CDR2 are SGHRS and YFSETQ. The CDR3 covers 13 residues. Trimming stripped 2 bases from V and 1 base from J, with 6 bases between.

Concerning this clonotype itself: No conserved phenylalanine or tryptophan is present at the end of the CDR3, so a read error is the likely explanation. This chain uses TRBV7-9 with TRBJ2-5, with D unresolved. V shed 4 bases and J shed 0 bases, with 0 bases lying between them. Germline V gives CDR1 SEHNR, CDR2 FQNEAQ (reference sequence). The CDR3 extends over 11 amino acids. The CDR3 DNA reads TGTGCCAGCAGCTACCAAGAGACCCAGTACCTC. Protein product: CASSYQETQYL.

This clonotype was seen repeatedly, ten times or more. The chain links TRBV29-1 to TRBJ1-1, with 7 bases lining up with TRBD1. V lost 6 bases, J lost 0 bases, and 7 bases stayed unmatched. The CDR3 has 14 residues. Germline values: CDR1 SQVTM, CDR2 ANQGSEA. In DNA form, the CDR3 reads TGCAGCGTACGCACCGACAGGGTGAACACTGAAGCTTTCTTT. This codes for CSVRTDRVNTEAFF.

The rearrangement joins TRBV6-5 to TRBJ1-2, with TRBD1 as a possible D gene (6 bases). Germline loops: CDR1 MNHEY, CDR2 SVGAGI. V gave up 2 bases and J gave up 13 bases, with 20 bases separating them. The CDR3 is 14 residues long. The CDR3 sequence: CASSYGPGASGSTF. The CDR3 DNA is TGTGCCAGCAGTTACGGGCCAGGGGCTTCGGGAAGCACCTTC.

This clonotype has only a few counts. The chain couples TRBV14 to TRBJ2-7, with TRBD2 matching 13 bases. The CDR3 contains 15 residues. V lost 4 bases, J lost 2 bases, and 2 bases stayed unmatched. Germline V gene data show CDR1 as SGHDN and CDR2 as FVKESK. CDR3 bases: TGTGCCAGCAGCCGCGGGACTAGCGGGGCCTACGAGCAGTACTTC. Its translation is CASSRGTSGAYEQYF.

The chain is built from TRBV10-1 and TRBJ2-1; 8 nucleotides align to TRBD1. Germline lookup yields CDR1 WNHNN and CDR2 SYGVQD (reference sequence). CDR3 length equals 14 residues. V dropped 5 bases and J dropped 7; count of bases not matched to a gene: 7. The CDR3 is CASSRTGYGNEQFF. In nucleotides, the CDR3 is TGCGCCAGCAGTAGGACAGGGTATGGAAATGAGCAGTTCTTC.

The chain has TRBV12-3 or TRBV12-4 and TRBJ1-2; D gene unclear. CDR3 length: 13 amino acids. V was clipped by 5 bases and J by 7 bases, with 14 bases between them. The CDR3 sequence is CASSRGSSSGYTF. The CDR3 coding sequence is TGTGCCAGCAGTCGCGGCTCGTCCAGTGGCTACACCTTC.

The sample holds a few counts of this clonotype. The V and J genes are TRBV15 and TRBJ2-7; D unclear. This CDR3 has 15 amino acids. Germline CDR1 reads LNHNV; CDR2 reads YYDKDF (reference sequence). The ends were cut back, 0 bases at V and 5 bases at J, with 14 bases in the middle. CDR3 sequence (DNA): TGTGCCACCAGCAGAGATAGAATCGGGTTCCACGAGCAGTACTTC. Translation gives CATSRDRIGFHEQYF. The variable domain in full, with the rest retrieved from reference TRBV15 and TRBJ2-7, is DAMVIQNPRYQVTQFGKPVTLSCSQTLNHNVMYWYQQKSSQAPKLLFHYYDKDFNNEADTPDNFQSRRPNTSFCFLDIRSPGLGDTAMYLCATSRDRIGFHEQYFGPGTRLTVT.

This clonotype was seen once. The rearrangement uses TRBV6-5 and TRBJ1-2, with D maybe TRBD1 (5 bases). Trimming removed 0 bases from V and 7 bases from J, with 12 bases in between. From germline, CDR1 is MNHEY and CDR2 SVGAGI. The CDR3 contains 14 residues. CDR3 amino acids: CASSYSARVSGYTF. The DNA of the CDR3 is TGTGCCAGCAGTTACTCGGCCAGGGTTTCTGGCTACACCTTC.

This clonotype was counted between two and nine times. CDR3 DNA sequence: TGCAGTGCTAGAGATGGGTACAATGAGCAGTTCTTC. It yields the protein CSARDGYNEQFF. V is TRBV20-1 and J is TRBJ2-1, with D hard to call. CDR3 length equals 12 residues. V lost 0 bases and J lost 4, with 4 bases in between. Germline loops: CDR1 DFQATT, CDR2 SNEGSKA (reference sequence).

The chain uses TRBV5-1 and TRBJ2-1, with D maybe TRBD2 (6 bases). With 2 bases removed from V and 5 bases from J, the gap between germline ends came to 14 bases. The CDR3 totals 15 residues. Germline CDR1 and CDR2: SGHRS and YFSETQ. CDR3 sequence (DNA): TGCGCCAGCAGCTTTAGCGGACTGATGAACAATGAGCAGTTCTTC. It yields the protein CASSFSGLMNNEQFF.

This clonotype has only a few counts. J is TRBJ2-1 and V is TRBV5-1; maybe TRBD2 (5 bases). The CDR3 consists of 12 residues. The germline gives CDR1 SGHRS, CDR2 YFSETQ. Trimming cost V 3 bases and J 8 bases, with 9 bases left between them. CDR3 nucleotides: TGCGCCAGCAGCTATCTCGGGGATGAGCAGTTCTTC. Its protein product is CASSYLGDEQFF.

V and J are TRBV12-5 and TRBJ2-2, with 7 nucleotides matching TRBD2. This CDR3 has 18 amino acids. Germline lookup yields CDR1 LGHNT and CDR2 FRNRAP. V shed 7 bases, J shed 2 bases, and the junction held 16 bases outside the gene matches. CDR3 sequence: CASATPSSGGPNTGELFF. CDR3 nucleotides: TGTGCTAGTGCCACCCCATCTAGCGGAGGACCCAACACCGGGGAGCTGTTTTTT. Filled out from reference TRBV12-5 and TRBJ2-2, the complete variable domain reads DARVTQTPRHKVTEMGQEVTMRCQPILGHNTVFWYRQTMMQGLELLAYFRNRAPLDDSGMPKDRFSAEMPDATLATLKIQPSEPRDSAVYFCASATPSSGGPNTGELFFGEGSRLTVL.

The chain combines TRBV11-2 with TRBJ2-6; TRBD2 is a possible D gene (5 bases). Trimming shortened V by 3 bases and J by 1 base, and 10 bases separated the two germline ends. Per germline, CDR1 SGHAT and CDR2 FQNNGV. The CDR3 length is 16 residues. The CDR3 bases are TGTGCCAGCAGCTTCGGACGGACTTCTGGGGCCAACGTCCTGACTTTC. The encoded protein is CASSFGRTSGANVLTF.

In this sample, this clonotype turned up a few times. The CDR3 sequence: CSASHRARVMTQYF. The CDR3 region has the DNA TGCAGTGCTAGTCACAGGGCCCGAGTTATGACCCAGTACTTC. This chain links TRBV20-1 with TRBJ2-5, with D tentatively TRBD1 (6 bases). The CDR3 spans 14 residues. CDR1 is DFQATT, CDR2 SNEGSKA, per germline (reference sequence). V lost 3 bases to trimming and J lost 7 bases, with 18 bases between them.

This clonotype was seen only a few times. CDR3 sequence (DNA): TGTGCCAGCAGCGCCGATGTGAGCTGGATAAGGCCCTACGAGCAGTACTTC. Amino acid sequence: CASSADVSWIRPYEQYF. The V and J genes are TRBV21-1 and TRBJ2-7. TRBV21-1 is an annotated pseudogene. The CDR3 is made up of 17 amino acids.